Listed below are T cell receptor beta chains from one sample, sequenced in a study of OX40 agonist ivuxolimab in advanced cancers. Only in-frame clones appear in the TCRdb table, and some are missing; sequencing was by immunoSEQ multiplex PCR. The sample consists of about 60,000 clones, about four fifths of them appearing once. The sample consisted of CD4+ or CD8+ T cells sorted from blood, taken in a trial of the OX40 agonist ivuxolimab. The source is an adult with an advanced solid tumor such as melanoma, head and neck, liver or kidney cancer. CDR3s include the opening cysteine and the closing phenylalanine or tryptophan. A D gene is named only where the DNA matches it firmly. Clone size is not always given. Where it is, it says once, few, many or a class for expanded clones.

d_gene	j_gene	abundance	v_gene	CDR3nt	CDR3aa
.	TRBJ1-1	.	TRBV29-1	TGCAGCGTTCTACCGCGTAACACTGAAGCTTTCTTT	CSVLPRNTEAFF
.	TRBJ2-3	.	TRBV7-2	TGTGCCAGCAGCCCTAGTGGGGCGGGTCACACAGATACGCAGTATTTT	CASSPSGAGHTDTQYF
TRBD2	TRBJ2-5	.	TRBV7-9	TGTGCCAGCAGCTTCCCTAGCGGACAAGAGACCCAGTACTTC	CASSFPSGQETQYF
.	TRBJ2-7	once	TRBV15	TGTGCCACCAGCAGAGATCGGTTTAGCTCCTACGAGCAGTACTTC	CATSRDRFSSYEQYF
.	TRBJ1-4	.	TRBV5-1	TGCGCCAGCGCAGCGATGGGGCCTCAAGACCTGTTTTTT	CASAAMGPQDLFF
.	TRBJ2-7	few	TRBV2	TGTGCCAGCAGGGAACAGGGAACCTCCTACGAGCAGTACTTC	CASREQGTSYEQYF
.	TRBJ1-5	.	TRBV5-6	TGTGCCAGCAGCCGGAAAGGGGGGAATCAGCCCCAGCATTTT	CASSRKGGNQPQHF
.	TRBJ2-2	.	TRBV27	TGTGCCAGCAGTTTAACAGCCGACTACACCGGGGAGCTGTTTTTT	CASSLTADYTGELFF
.	TRBJ2-5	.	TRBV7-6	TGTGCCAGCAGCTTTTACGGGGGCTTCCAAGAGACCCAGTACTTC	CASSFYGGFQETQYF
TRBD2	TRBJ2-2	.	TRBV19	TGTGCCAGTAGTACACCTAGCGGGAGGGCCAACACCGGGGAGCTGTTTTTT	CASSTPSGRANTGELFF
.	TRBJ1-1	.	TRBV5-1	TGCGCCAGCAGCGTCCAGGCTGGGGCGAACACTGAAGCTTTCTTT	CASSVQAGANTEAFF
.	TRBJ1-2	few	TRBV7-9	TGTGCCAGCAGCTTAGGGACAGAGGATACCTTC	CASSLGTEDTF
.	TRBJ1-4	.	TRBV7-8	TGTGCCAGCAGCTTAAATTCCGGGTTCGGGGAAAAACTGTTTTTT	CASSLNSGFGEKLFF
.	TRBJ1-2	.	TRBV21-1	TGTGCCAGCAGCAAAGCCACAGGGGGCGCATATGGCTACACCTTC	CASSKATGGAYGYTF
.	TRBJ1-5	.	TRBV5-8	TGTGCCAGCAGCCTGTGGGGGGCCAGGGGTAGCAATCAGCCCCAGCATTTT	CASSLWGARGSNQPQHF
TRBD1	TRBJ2-7	.	TRBV2	TGTGCCACAGGACAGGAAAGTTACGAGCAGTACTTC	CATGQESYEQYF
.	TRBJ1-4	.	TRBV6-1	TGTGCCAGCAGTGGGGACATGGCGGGGAAACTGTTTTTT	CASSGDMAGKLFF
.	TRBJ1-2	.	TRBV21-1	TGTGCCACCCCGGACAGGGGGTATTCGGTCAGCTATGGCTACACCTTC	CATPDRGYSVSYGYTF
TRBD2	TRBJ2-3	.	TRBV10-3	TGTGCCATCAGTGAGTCGCGAACTAGCGGGAGTGTTGGAGATACGCAGTATTTT	CAISESRTSGSVGDTQYF
.	TRBJ2-5	.	TRBV10-3	TGTGCCATCAGTGACCCGGCAGGGGCCCAAGAGACCCAGTACTTC	CAISDPAGAQETQYF
TRBD2	TRBJ2-3	.	TRBV5-1	TGCGCCAGCAGCCCAAGAGCGGGATCCACAGATACGCAGTATTTT	CASSPRAGSTDTQYF
TRBD2	TRBJ2-3	once	TRBV5-1	TGCGCCAGCAGCTCCCGACTAGCGGGAGACACAGATACGCAGTATTTT	CASSSRLAGDTDTQYF